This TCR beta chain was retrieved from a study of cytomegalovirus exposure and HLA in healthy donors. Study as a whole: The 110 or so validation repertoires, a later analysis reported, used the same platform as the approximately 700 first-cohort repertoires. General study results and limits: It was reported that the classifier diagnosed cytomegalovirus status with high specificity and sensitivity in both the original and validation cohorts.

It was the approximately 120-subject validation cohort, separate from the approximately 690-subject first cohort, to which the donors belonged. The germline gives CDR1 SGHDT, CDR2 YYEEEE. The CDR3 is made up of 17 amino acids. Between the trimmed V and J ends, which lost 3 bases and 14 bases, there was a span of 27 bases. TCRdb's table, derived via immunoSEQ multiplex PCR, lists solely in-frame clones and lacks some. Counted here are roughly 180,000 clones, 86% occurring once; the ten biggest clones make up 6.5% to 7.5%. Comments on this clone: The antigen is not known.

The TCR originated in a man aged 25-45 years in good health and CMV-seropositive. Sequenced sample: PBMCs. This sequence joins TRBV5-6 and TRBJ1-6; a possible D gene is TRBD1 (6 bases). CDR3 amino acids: CASSSVGPGGGSFSLHF. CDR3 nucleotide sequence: TGTGCCAGCAGCTCAGTAGGCCCTGGAGGGGGATCCTTCTCCCTCCACTTT.